Sequencing of this T cell receptor (beta chain) was carried out in a study of blood T cell repertoires in COVID-19. Overall study context: PBMCs, B-cell-depleted T cells, or T cells were the source of the cDNA or gDNA that made up the material.

Libraries were prepared by immunoSEQ multiplex PCR; TCRdb keeps only in-frame clonotypes and omits some of them. The sample lists a few hundred thousand clones, 70% to 90% seen once, with around 0.8% in the top ten. Germline CDR1 reads MNHEY; CDR2 reads SVGAGI. CDR3 size: 14 residues. V dropped 10 bases and J dropped 3; count of bases not matched to a gene: 7. The TCR originated in a woman in her twenties or thirties with acute or convalescent COVID-19. The genes are TRBV6-5 and TRBJ1-3, with TRBD1 matching 9 bases. The sample was peripheral blood. CDR3 residues: CATGQGIIGNTIYF. CDR3 sequence (DNA): TGTGCCACCGGACAGGGGATAATTGGAAACACCATATATTTT.